This T cell receptor beta chain was identified during a study of regulatory T cells in long-lasting Graves disease. The time point: newly diagnosed GD, antithyroid drugs for less than 3 months. RNA extracted from PBMCs served as the sequencing template. This clonotype has a handful of counts. What it binds is not known. Study results and limitations: Blood alone, not thyroid tissue, was studied. Compared with new cases, persistent Graves' patients showed reduced TCR diversity.

Germline V gene sequence: CDR1 GTSNPN, CDR2 SVGIG (reference sequence). V shed 4 bases and J shed 4 bases, with 7 bases lying between them. There are 11 residues in the CDR3. CDR3-region Arm-PCR and iRepertoire HTBI primers produced the TCR beta libraries. Per the original methods: Identification yielded 62 TRBV and 15 or so TRBJ segments across samples. MiXCR, run by TCRdb on the multiplex PCR reads, gives a single entry per CDR3 protein. V and J calls and clone size were set by TCRdb, not the authors. Among hundreds of thousands of distinct CDR3 sequences listed, approximately 15% were seen once. These data were also reused for a study on T cells in Graves' hyperthyroidism and ophthalmopathy. This second study says: Most thyroid-expanded clonotypes above 0.001 were also found in blood.

This receptor was taken from a man aged 35 to 55 with Graves disease. This specimen consisted of peripheral blood mononuclear cells (PBMCs), obtained at new diagnosis, from a patient treated with antithyroid drugs. This sequence joins TRBV30 and TRBJ2-5; D is unresolved. This chain's CDR3 is CAWNWGETQYF. DNA of the CDR3: TGTGCCTGGAACTGGGGAGAGACCCAGTACTTC.